This T cell receptor beta chain was captured in a study of T cells after yellow fever vaccination. From the 5' RACE reads, TCRdb called clonotypes with MiXCR, one entry per CDR3 protein. The table has 110,000 to 150,000 distinct CDR3 sequences, 5% to 8% seen once. This CDR3 contains 13 residues. V lost 4 bases, J lost 4 bases, and 11 bases lay in between. Germline V gene data show CDR1 as SGHRS and CDR2 as YFSETQ. V and J are TRBV5-1 and TRBJ1-1, with D uncertain. This sequence originates from a man younger than 45 who received the YFV17D yellow fever vaccine. This sample comprised CD4+ T cells sorted from PBMCs, obtained 10 days after the yellow fever booster vaccination. CDR3 in DNA: TGCGCCAGCAGCCAGGCGGGTTTCACTGAAGCTTTCTTT. Residues: CASSQAGFTEAFF.